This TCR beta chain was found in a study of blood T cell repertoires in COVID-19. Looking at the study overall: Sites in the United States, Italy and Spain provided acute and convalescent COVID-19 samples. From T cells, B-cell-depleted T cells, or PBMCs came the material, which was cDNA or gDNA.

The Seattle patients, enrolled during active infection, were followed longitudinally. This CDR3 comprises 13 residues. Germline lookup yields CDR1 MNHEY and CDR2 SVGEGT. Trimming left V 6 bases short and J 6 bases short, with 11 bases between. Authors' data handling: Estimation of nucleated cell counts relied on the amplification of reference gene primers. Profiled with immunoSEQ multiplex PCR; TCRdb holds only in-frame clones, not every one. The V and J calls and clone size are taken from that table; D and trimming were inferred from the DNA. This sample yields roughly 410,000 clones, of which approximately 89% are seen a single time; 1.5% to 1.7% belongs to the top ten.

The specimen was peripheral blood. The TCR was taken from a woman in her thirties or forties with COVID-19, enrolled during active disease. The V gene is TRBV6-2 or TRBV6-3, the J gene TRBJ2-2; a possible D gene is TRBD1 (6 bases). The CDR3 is CASSDRRSGELFF. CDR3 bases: TGTGCCAGCAGCGACAGGAGGTCCGGGGAGCTGTTTTTT.